Following are 17 T cell receptor beta chains from one sample sequenced in a study of type 1 and type 2 diabetes patients. PCR was run on genomic DNA. Multiplex PCR with 30 forward and 13 reverse primers amplified the TCR beta CDR3. MiXCR was run by TCRdb on the multiplex PCR reads, yielding one entry per CDR3 protein. The sample yields some 250,000 distinct CDR3 sequences, approximately 45% seen once. What was sequenced was peripheral blood mononuclear cells (PBMCs). These receptors originate from a man between 18 and 29 years old with type 2 diabetes.

This clonotype is a singleton in its sample. The chain joins TRBV5-1 to TRBJ1-1, with a possible D match to TRBD1 (5 bases). The CDR3 covers 15 residues. Germline V CDR1 and CDR2: SGHRS, YFSETQ. V lost 4 bases and J 4 bases, leaving 17 bases between the germline ends. CDR3 sequence (DNA): TGCGCCAGCAGCCCCTGGAGGTGGGGGGGCACTGAAGCTTTCTTT. Translation: CASSPWRWGGTEAFF.

With regard to this clonotype: At one end the junction does not follow the germline gene, possibly because of a read error. The J gene is TRBJ2-7, the V gene TRBV5-1; tentative D call: TRBD2 (5 bases). The V gene's germline CDR1 is SGHRS and CDR2 YFSETQ. The CDR3 has 15 amino acids. CDR3 sequence: CASSGGPQTNYEQYF. For the CDR3, the DNA is TGTGCCAGCAGCGGCGGACCGCAGACCAACTACGAGCAGTACTTC.

This clonotype was observed once. The V and J genes are TRBV12-3 or TRBV12-4 and TRBJ1-2; D possibly corresponds to TRBD1 (5 bases). This CDR3 region has 14 residues. Trimming took 5 bases from V and 5 from J, leaving 15 bases between them. CDR3: CASSPEWGKYGYTF. The CDR3, as DNA: TGTGCCAGCAGTCCCGAATGGGGGAAATATGGCTACACCTTC.

The chain employs TRBV6-6 and TRBJ2-5; D is perhaps TRBD2 (5 bases). The J call is uncertain, as TRBJ2-1 better fits the DNA end. The CDR3 consists of 13 residues. Germline CDR1 and CDR2: MNHNY and SVGAGI (reference sequence). Here the CDR3 DNA reads TGTGCCAGCACTAGCCTTGGCCCGGGGGAGCAGTTCTTC. Its translation is CASTSLGPGEQFF.

Note on this clonotype: An end of the junction differs from the germline gene, which may be a read error. The V call is TRBV5-1, the J call TRBJ1-1, with 9 positions matching TRBD1. From germline, CDR1 is SGHRS and CDR2 YFSETQ. The CDR3 runs to 13 residues. The CDR3 sequence: CASSQRSGTGLLF. CDR3 coding DNA: TGCGCCAGCAGCCAACGGTCCGGGACAGGGTTGCTCTTT.

The chain combines TRBV27 with TRBJ2-5, with 8 positions matching TRBD1. The V gene's germline CDR1 is MNHEY and CDR2 SMNVEV (reference sequence). Trimming cost V 4 bases and J 4 bases; bases outside gene matches: 5. CDR3 length: 14 residues. The CDR3 is CASSSTGGAETQYF. In nucleotides, the CDR3 is TGTGCCAGCAGTTCCACAGGGGGAGCAGAGACCCAGTACTTC.

This clonotype was seen a few times. The chain is built from TRBV5-1 and TRBJ2-7; a weak D match, TRBD1 (6 bases). CDR3 length: 15 residues. Trimming took off 4 bases at V and 4 bases at J, with 18 bases between the two ends. CDR1 is SGHRS, CDR2 YFSETQ, per germline. Written as DNA, the CDR3 is TGCGCCAGCAGCCCGCGACCGAGGGACAAATACGAGCAGTACTTC. It translates to CASSPRPRDKYEQYF.

The chain carries TRBV5-1 and TRBJ2-5; perhaps TRBD2 as D (5 bases). Germline V lookup: CDR1 SGHRS, CDR2 YFSETQ. Trimming cost V 4 bases and J 5 bases, with 15 bases left between them. The CDR3 loop spans 14 amino acids. The CDR3 protein is CASSPNTGGETQYF. The CDR3 nucleotides are TGCGCCAGCAGCCCCAATACGGGCGGGGAGACCCAGTACTTC.

A word on this clonotype: Possible read error: a much larger clone is one base away. Likely a read error: the CDR3 ends without its conserved phenylalanine or tryptophan. V gene TRBV25-1 combines with J gene TRBJ2-2, with D uncertain. V was shortened by 6 bases and J by 5 bases, with 13 bases between the two germline ends. Germline values: CDR1 MGHDK, CDR2 SYGVNS. This CDR3 spans 14 amino acids. As DNA, the CDR3 is TGTGCCAGCAGCTCCAGTCCCAGAACCGGGGAGCTGTTTCTT. Amino acids: CASSSSPRTGELFL.

CDR3 DNA: TGCGCCAGCAGCCATGATACAGGGGTGAGTGGAAACACCATATATTTT. Amino acid sequence: CASSHDTGVSGNTIYF. This rearrangement joins TRBV4-3 to TRBJ1-3, with TRBD1 identical over 7 bases. The germline V gene encodes CDR1 LGHNA and CDR2 YSLEER. This CDR3 contains 16 residues. Trimming took 3 bases from V and 3 from J; bases not matched to a gene: 8.

The chain recombines TRBV6-1 with TRBJ1-6, with 9 bases identical to TRBD1. The J segment lost 10 bases and the V segment lost 5 bases, leaving 15 bases of the junction unmatched. Germline V gives CDR1 MNHNS, CDR2 SASEGT. The CDR3 runs to 17 residues. The CDR3, as DNA: TGTGCCAGCAGTTACCCGCCACCGGGACAGGGAACCTCACCCCTCCACTTT. It specifies CASSYPPPGQGTSPLHF.

This clonotype has more than one count but fewer than ten. The rearrangement uses TRBV13 and TRBJ2-2; no clear D gene. V lost 5 bases and J 2 bases, leaving 6 bases between the germline ends. The CDR3 consists of 13 residues. From germline, CDR1 is PRHDT and CDR2 FYEKMQ (reference sequence). This CDR3 reads CASSTQNTGELFF. In nucleotides, the CDR3 is TGTGCCAGCAGCACCCAAAACACCGGGGAGCTGTTTTTT.

V gene TRBV6-5 combines with J gene TRBJ1-2; 8 bases map to TRBD1. The CDR3 length is 14 residues. After removal of 4 bases from V and 7 bases from J, the junction contained 8 bases not matched to a gene. The germline gives CDR1 MNHEY, CDR2 SVGAGI. The CDR3 DNA reads TGTGCCAGCAGTTGGGGGCAGGGGGCTGGTGGCTACACCTTC. It yields the protein CASSWGQGAGGYTF.

V gene TRBV10-3 combines with J gene TRBJ2-5; no definite D call. From germline, CDR1 is ENHRY and CDR2 SYGVKD. Trimming cost V 3 bases and J 3 bases, with 8 bases left between them. CDR3 size: 13 residues. Written as DNA, the CDR3 is TGTGCCATCAGTGATCTTTCTAAAGAGACCCAGTACTTC. Protein sequence: CAISDLSKETQYF.

This clonotype was seen a handful of times. The J gene is TRBJ2-3, the V gene TRBV5-1; possible D gene TRBD1, 6 bases. Germline V CDR1 and CDR2: SGHRS, YFSETQ. Trimming removed 3 bases from V and 1 base from J, with 6 bases in between. The CDR3 runs to 13 residues. CDR3 nucleotide sequence: TGCGCCAGCAGCTGGACAGGCACAGATACGCAGTATTTT. It yields the protein CASSWTGTDTQYF.

In regard to this clonotype: An end of the junction differs from the germline gene, which may be a read error. The rearrangement uses TRBV9 and TRBJ1-1; D is ambiguous. Germline CDR1 is SGDLS and CDR2 is YYNGEE. The CDR3 has 12 amino acids. CDR3 protein: CASGSPNTKAFF. The CDR3 bases are TGTGCCAGCGGCTCTCCTAACACTAAAGCTTTCTTT.

This clonotype turned up a few times. The chain is built from TRBV20-1 and TRBJ2-7; 9 bases fit TRBD1. The germline gives CDR1 DFQATT, CDR2 SNEGSKA (reference sequence). The CDR3 loop spans 12 amino acids. The trim removed 6 bases at V and 4 bases at J, leaving 4 bases unmatched. In DNA form, the CDR3 reads TGCAGTGCAGGGACAGGGCAGTACGAGCAGTACTTC. Protein sequence: CSAGTGQYEQYF.